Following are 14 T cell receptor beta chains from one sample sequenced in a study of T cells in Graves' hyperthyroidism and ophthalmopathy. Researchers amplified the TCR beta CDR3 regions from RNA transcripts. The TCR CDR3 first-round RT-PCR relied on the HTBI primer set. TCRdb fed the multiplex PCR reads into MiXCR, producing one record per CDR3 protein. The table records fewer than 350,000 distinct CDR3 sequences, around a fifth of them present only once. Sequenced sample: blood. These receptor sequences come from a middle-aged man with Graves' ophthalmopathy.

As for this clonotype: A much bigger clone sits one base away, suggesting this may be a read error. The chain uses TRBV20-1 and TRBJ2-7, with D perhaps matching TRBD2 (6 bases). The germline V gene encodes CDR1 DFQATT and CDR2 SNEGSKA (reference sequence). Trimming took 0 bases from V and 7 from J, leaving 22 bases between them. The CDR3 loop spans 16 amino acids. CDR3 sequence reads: CSARDWTGTGGNEQYF. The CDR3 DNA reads TGCAGTGCTAGAGATTGGACCGGGACTGGCGGCAATGAGCAGTACTTC.

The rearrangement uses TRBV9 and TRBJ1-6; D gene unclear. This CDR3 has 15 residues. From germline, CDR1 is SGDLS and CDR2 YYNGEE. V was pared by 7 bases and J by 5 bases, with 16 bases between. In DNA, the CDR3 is TGTGCCAGCGGCCCCCTGGGGTCAAATAATTCACCCCTCCACTTT. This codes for CASGPLGSNNSPLHF.

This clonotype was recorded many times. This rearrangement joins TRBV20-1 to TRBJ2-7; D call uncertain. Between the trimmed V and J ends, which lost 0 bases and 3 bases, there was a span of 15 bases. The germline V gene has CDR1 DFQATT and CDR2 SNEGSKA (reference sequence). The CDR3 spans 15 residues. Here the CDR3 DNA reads TGCAGTGCTAGAGATCCGGCAGCGACGAACTACGAGCAGTACTTC. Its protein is CSARDPAATNYEQYF.

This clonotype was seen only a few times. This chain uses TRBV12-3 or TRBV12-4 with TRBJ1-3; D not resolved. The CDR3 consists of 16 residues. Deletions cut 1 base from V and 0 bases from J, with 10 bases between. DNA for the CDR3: TGTGCCAGCAGTTTAGACGCCAGTAACTCTGGAAACACCATATATTTT. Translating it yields CASSLDASNSGNTIYF.

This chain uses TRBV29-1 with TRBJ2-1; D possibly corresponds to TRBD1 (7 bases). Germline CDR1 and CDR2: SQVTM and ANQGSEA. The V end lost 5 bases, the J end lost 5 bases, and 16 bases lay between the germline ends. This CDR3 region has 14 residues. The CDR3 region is CSVQTGTWDNEQFF. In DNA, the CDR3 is TGCAGCGTTCAGACAGGGACTTGGGACAATGAGCAGTTCTTC.

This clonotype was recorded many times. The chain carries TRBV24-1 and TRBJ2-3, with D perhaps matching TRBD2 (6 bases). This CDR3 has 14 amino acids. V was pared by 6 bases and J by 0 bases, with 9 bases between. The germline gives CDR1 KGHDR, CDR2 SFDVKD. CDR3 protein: CATSQSGSTDTQYF. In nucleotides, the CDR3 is TGTGCCACCAGTCAAAGCGGGAGCACAGATACGCAGTATTTT.

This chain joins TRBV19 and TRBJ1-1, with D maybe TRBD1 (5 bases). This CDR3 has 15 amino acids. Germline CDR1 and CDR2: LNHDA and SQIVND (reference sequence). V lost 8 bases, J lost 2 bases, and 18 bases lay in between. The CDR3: CASGEDGGINTEAFF. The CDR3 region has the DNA TGTGCCAGTGGGGAGGACGGGGGGATTAACACTGAAGCTTTCTTT.

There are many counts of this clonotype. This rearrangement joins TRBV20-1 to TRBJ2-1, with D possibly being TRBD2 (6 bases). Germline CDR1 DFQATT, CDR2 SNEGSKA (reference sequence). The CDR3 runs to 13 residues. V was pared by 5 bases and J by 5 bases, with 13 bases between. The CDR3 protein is CSAPRTMHNEQFF. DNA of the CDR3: TGCAGTGCTCCCCGGACTATGCACAATGAGCAGTTCTTC.

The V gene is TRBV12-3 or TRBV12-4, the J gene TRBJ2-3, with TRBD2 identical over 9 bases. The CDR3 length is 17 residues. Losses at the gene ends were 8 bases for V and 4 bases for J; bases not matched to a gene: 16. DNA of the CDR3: TGTGCCAGCTCTAGAAGGGGTAGCGGGAGTCGGCCAGATACGCAGTATTTT. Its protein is CASSRRGSGSRPDTQYF.

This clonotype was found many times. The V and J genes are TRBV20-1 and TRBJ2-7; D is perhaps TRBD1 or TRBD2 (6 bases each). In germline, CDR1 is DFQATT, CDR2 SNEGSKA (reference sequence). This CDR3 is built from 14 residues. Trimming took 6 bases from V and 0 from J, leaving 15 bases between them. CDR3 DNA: TGCAGTGCCCCCCGGGGGCAGGGCTCCTACGAGCAGTACTTC. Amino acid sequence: CSAPRGQGSYEQYF.

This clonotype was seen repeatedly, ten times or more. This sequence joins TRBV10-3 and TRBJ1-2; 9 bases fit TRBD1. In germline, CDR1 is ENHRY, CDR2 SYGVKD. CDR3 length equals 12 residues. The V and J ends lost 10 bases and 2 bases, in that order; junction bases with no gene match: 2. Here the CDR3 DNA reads TGTGCCACGGGACAGGGCAACTATGGCTACACCTTC. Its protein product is CATGQGNYGYTF.

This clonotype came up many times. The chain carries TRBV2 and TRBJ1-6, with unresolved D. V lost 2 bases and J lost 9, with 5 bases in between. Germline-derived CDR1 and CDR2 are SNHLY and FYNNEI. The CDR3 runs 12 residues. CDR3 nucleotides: TGTGCCAGCAGTGAACAAGCTTCACCCCTCCACTTT. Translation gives CASSEQASPLHF. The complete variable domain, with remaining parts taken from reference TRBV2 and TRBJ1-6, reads EPEVTQTPSHQVTQMGQEVILRCVPISNHLYFYWYRQILGQKVEFLVSFYNNEISEKSEIFDDQFSVERPDGSNFTLKIRSTKLEDSAMYFCASSEQASPLHFGNGTRLTVT.

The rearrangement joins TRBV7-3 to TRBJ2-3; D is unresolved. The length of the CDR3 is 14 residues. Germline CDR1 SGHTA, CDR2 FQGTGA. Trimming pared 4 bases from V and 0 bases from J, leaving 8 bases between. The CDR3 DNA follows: TGTGCCAGCAGCTATGGAGCTAGCACAGATACGCAGTATTTT. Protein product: CASSYGASTDTQYF.

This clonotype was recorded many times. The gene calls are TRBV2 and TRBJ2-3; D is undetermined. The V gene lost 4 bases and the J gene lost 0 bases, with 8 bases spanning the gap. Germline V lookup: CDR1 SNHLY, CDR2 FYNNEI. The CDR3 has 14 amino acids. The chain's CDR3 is CASSGTASTDTQYF. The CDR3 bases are TGTGCCAGCAGTGGGACGGCAAGCACAGATACGCAGTATTTT.